Each of the 16 T cell receptor beta chains below was sequenced from the same sample in a study of beta chain features in type 1 diabetes. Study-level points and caveats: Within each of all four CD4+ subsets, Type 1 diabetes patients had TCRB CDR3s that were moderately but significantly shorter.

Of the isolated RNA, all was reverse transcribed, and so the sequenced material was expressed TCRB transcripts. Only in-frame clones appear in the TCRdb table, and some are missing; sequencing was by immunoSEQ multiplex PCR. The data show about 740,000 clones, 13% seen once. No antigens are known for them. Sequencing was carried out using naive CD4+ T cells from blood. The receptors were gathered from a man aged 18 to 29 with type 1 diabetes.

The chain is built from TRBV7-9 and TRBJ2-7; 9 bases map to TRBD2. The CDR3 length is 16 residues. J gave up 2 bases and V 4 bases, and 9 bases lay outside the gene matches. From germline, CDR1 is SEHNR and CDR2 FQNEAQ (reference sequence). CDR3 sequence: CASSSPGASGAYEQYF. CDR3 coding DNA: TGTGCCAGCAGCTCCCCCGGGGCTAGCGGGGCCTACGAGCAGTACTTC.

This clone showed up just a few times. The V gene is TRBV4-2, the J gene TRBJ2-1, with 11 positions matching TRBD2. V was clipped by 0 bases and J by 12 bases; unmatched bases: 7. Per the germline V gene, CDR1 is LGHNA and CDR2 is YNFKEQ. The CDR3 has 15 amino acids. Here the CDR3 reads CASSQEGSGGAGQFF. The CDR3 DNA reads as TGTGCCAGCAGCCAAGAGGGTAGCGGGGGGGCCGGGCAGTTCTTC.

This clone showed up just a few times. This sequence joins TRBV18 and TRBJ1-2, with 7 bases that match TRBD1. Unmatched junction bases numbered 8, after V lost 5 bases and J lost 8 bases. The CDR3 is 13 amino acids. Germline V gene lookup returns CDR1 KGHSH and CDR2 LQKENI. The DNA of the CDR3 is TGTGCCAGCTCATTTGACAGGGTGCAGGGCTACACCTTC. It codes for CASSFDRVQGYTF.

This clone was counted between two and nine times. V is TRBV7-3 and J is TRBJ2-1; D not certain. The V end was cut by 1 base, the J end by 6 bases, with 7 bases between. Germline CDR1 and CDR2: SGHTA and FQGTGA. The CDR3 covers 13 residues. The CDR3 coding sequence is TGTGCCAGCAGCTTAAGTAGTTCCAATGAGCAGTTCTTC. Protein sequence: CASSLSSSNEQFF.

This clone was counted only a few times. The chain has TRBV7-2 and TRBJ1-2, with a possible D match to TRBD1 (6 bases). There are 14 residues in the CDR3. Trimming pared 2 bases from V and 4 bases from J, leaving 11 bases between. Germline V gives CDR1 SGHTA, CDR2 FQGNSA. CDR3 sequence reads: CASSLIGQSYGYTF. The CDR3 DNA is TGTGCCAGCAGCTTAATAGGACAGTCCTATGGCTACACCTTC.

This clone has more than one count but fewer than ten. This chain connects TRBV28 to TRBJ2-7; 9 bases match TRBD1. Germline-derived CDR1 and CDR2 are MDHEN and SYDVKM. The V gene end was trimmed by 8 bases and the J gene end by 6 bases; junction bases not matched to a gene: 8. This CDR3 has 13 residues. For the CDR3, the DNA is TGTGCCAGCCGCGGGACAGGGTTAATCGAGCAGTACTTC. Its translation is CASRGTGLIEQYF.

Comments on this clone: Within the sample, other DNA sequences also encode this same CDR3. V usage is TRBV30 and J usage is TRBJ1-4, with 9 nucleotides matching TRBD1. CDR3 length equals 14 residues. Germline CDR1 is GTSNPN and CDR2 is SVGIG (reference sequence). The V and J ends lost 3 bases and 8 bases, in that order; junction bases with no gene match: 7. This CDR3 is CAWRIQGAGEKLFF. CDR3 DNA: TGTGCCTGGAGAATACAGGGGGCCGGGGAAAAACTGTTTTTT.

This clone was detected only a few times. The chain employs TRBV30 and TRBJ1-5; perhaps TRBD1 as D (5 bases). V was clipped by 2 bases and J by 0 bases, with 14 bases between them. This CDR3 has 16 residues. Looked up from germline, CDR1 is GTSNPN and CDR2 is SVGIG (reference sequence). Here the CDR3 DNA reads TGTGCCTGGAGTCCATCAGGGACCCTTAGCAATCAGCCCCAGCATTTT. Its protein is CAWSPSGTLSNQPQHF.

This rearrangement joins TRBV18 to TRBJ1-5; TRBD1 might be the D (6 bases). V lost 4 bases, J lost 6 bases, and 16 bases lay in between. The germline V gene encodes CDR1 KGHSH and CDR2 LQKENI. The length of the CDR3 is 15 residues. DNA of the CDR3: TGTGCCAGCTCACTTACAGGGCTTGGGAGTCAGCCCCAGCATTTT. Translating gives CASSLTGLGSQPQHF.

The chain employs TRBV5-6 and TRBJ2-3; TRBD1 aligns across 9 bases. Germline CDR1 is SGHDT and CDR2 is YYEEEE. V lost 3 bases to trimming and J lost 0 bases; unmatched junction nucleotides: 14. The CDR3 loop spans 19 amino acids. DNA of the CDR3: TGTGCCAGCAGCTCCACCGGCCAGAAACAGGGGGCTAGCACAGATACGCAGTATTTT. It translates to CASSSTGQKQGASTDTQYF.

V gene TRBV20-1 combines with J gene TRBJ1-1; D gene unclear. Deletions cut 0 bases from V and 11 bases from J, with 10 bases between. The CDR3 totals 11 residues. Germline CDR1 and CDR2: DFQATT and SNEGSKA (reference sequence). The CDR3 region has the DNA TGCAGTGCTAGAGATCGGATGTTGGCTTTCTTT. Translation gives CSARDRMLAFF.

Points on this clone: The same CDR3 also results from other DNA sequences found in this sample. The gene calls are TRBV28 and TRBJ2-7; D unresolved. The CDR3 covers 12 residues. The V end lost 5 bases, the J end lost 0 bases, and 5 bases lay between the germline ends. Germline V gene data show CDR1 as MDHEN and CDR2 as SYDVKM. In DNA form, the CDR3 reads TGTGCCAGCAGTCTGTCCTCCTACGAGCAGTACTTC. Its protein is CASSLSSYEQYF.

The table lists this clone with a few counts. This rearrangement joins TRBV6-5 to TRBJ1-2, with a weak D call TRBD1 (5 bases). V was cut by 0 bases and J by 3 bases, with 8 bases left in between. This CDR3 is 14 amino acids long. The germline V gene encodes CDR1 MNHEY and CDR2 SVGAGI. This chain's CDR3 is CASSYSGTYYGYTF. In nucleotides, the CDR3 is TGTGCCAGCAGTTACTCGGGGACCTACTATGGCTACACCTTC.

This clone occurred a few times. This sequence joins TRBV5-4 and TRBJ2-3; D is undetermined. This CDR3 has 14 residues. The V gene's germline CDR1 is SGHNT and CDR2 YYREEE (reference sequence). V was clipped by 3 bases and J by 0 bases, with 8 bases between them. For the CDR3, the DNA is TGTGCCAGCAGCTCACTATCGAGCACAGATACGCAGTATTTT. Amino acid sequence: CASSSLSSTDTQYF. Variable domain in full (rest from reference TRBV5-4 and TRBJ2-3): ETGVTQSPTHLIKTRGQQVTLRCSSQSGHNTVSWYQQALGQGPQFIFQYYREEENGRGNFPPRFSGLQFPNYSSELNVNALELDDSALYLCASSSLSSTDTQYFGPGTRLTVL.

Only a few counts were recorded for this clone. CDR3 residues: CASGGGGDTQYF. The CDR3, as DNA: TGTGCCAGCGGGGGGGGCGGAGATACGCAGTATTTT. The rearrangement uses TRBV7-2 and TRBJ2-3; possible D gene TRBD2, 7 bases. Germline CDR1 and CDR2: SGHTA and FQGNSA. CDR3 length: 12 amino acids. Trimming removed 8 bases from V and 5 bases from J, with 11 bases in between.

This chain uses TRBV19 with TRBJ2-7; D gene unclear. V was pared by 1 base and J by 0 bases, with 10 bases between. The CDR3 sequence is 15 residues long. CDR1 LNHDA and CDR2 SQIVND come from the germline V gene (reference sequence). The CDR3 nucleotides read TGTGCCAGTAGTATAGGAGAGGCCTCCTCCTACGAGCAGTACTTC. It translates to CASSIGEASSYEQYF.